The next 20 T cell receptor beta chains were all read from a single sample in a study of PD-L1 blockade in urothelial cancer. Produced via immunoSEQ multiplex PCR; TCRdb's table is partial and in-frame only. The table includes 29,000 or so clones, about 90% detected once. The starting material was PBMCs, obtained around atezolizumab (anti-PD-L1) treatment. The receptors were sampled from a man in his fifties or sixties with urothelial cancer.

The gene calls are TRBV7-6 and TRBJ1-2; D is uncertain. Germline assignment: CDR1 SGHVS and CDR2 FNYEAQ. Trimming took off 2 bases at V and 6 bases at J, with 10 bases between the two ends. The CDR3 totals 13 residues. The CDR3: CASSLKPSDGYTF. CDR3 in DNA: TGTGCCAGCAGCTTAAAGCCGTCCGATGGCTACACCTTC.

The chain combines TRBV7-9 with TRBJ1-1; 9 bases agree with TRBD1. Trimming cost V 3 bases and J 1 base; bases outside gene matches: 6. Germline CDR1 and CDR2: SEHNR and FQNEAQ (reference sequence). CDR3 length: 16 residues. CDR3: CASSFHLGQGNTEAFF. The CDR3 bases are TGTGCCAGCAGCTTTCACCTGGGACAGGGGAACACTGAAGCTTTCTTT.

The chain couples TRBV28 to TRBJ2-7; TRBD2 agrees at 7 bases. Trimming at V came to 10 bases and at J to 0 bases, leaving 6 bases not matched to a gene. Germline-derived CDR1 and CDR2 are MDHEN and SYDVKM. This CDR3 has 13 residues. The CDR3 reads CAISRGGSYEQYF. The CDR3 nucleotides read TGTGCCATTTCCCGCGGGGGCTCCTACGAGCAGTACTTC.

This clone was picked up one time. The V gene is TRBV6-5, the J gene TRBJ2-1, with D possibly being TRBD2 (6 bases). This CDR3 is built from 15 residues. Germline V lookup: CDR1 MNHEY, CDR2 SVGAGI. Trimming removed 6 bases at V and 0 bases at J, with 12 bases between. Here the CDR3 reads CASRRRALSYNEQFF. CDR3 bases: TGTGCCAGCAGACGGAGGGCCCTCTCCTACAATGAGCAGTTCTTC.

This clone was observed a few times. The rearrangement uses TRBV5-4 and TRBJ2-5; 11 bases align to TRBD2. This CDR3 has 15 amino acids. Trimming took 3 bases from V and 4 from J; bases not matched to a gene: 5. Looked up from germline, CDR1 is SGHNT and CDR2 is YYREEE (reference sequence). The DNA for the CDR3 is TGTGCCAGCAGCTCAGCTAGCGGGGGGCGAGAGACCCAGTACTTC. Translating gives CASSSASGGRETQYF.

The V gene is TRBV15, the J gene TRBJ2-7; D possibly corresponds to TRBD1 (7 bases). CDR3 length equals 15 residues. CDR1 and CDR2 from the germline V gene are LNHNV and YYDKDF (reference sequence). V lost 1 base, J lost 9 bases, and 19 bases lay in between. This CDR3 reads CATSRGGTVAGGQYF. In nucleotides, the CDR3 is TGTGCCACCAGCAGAGGCGGGACAGTTGCGGGCGGGCAGTACTTC. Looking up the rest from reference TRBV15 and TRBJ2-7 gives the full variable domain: DAMVIQNPRYQVTQFGKPVTLSCSQTLNHNVMYWYQQKSSQAPKLLFHYYDKDFNNEADTPDNFQSRRPNTSFCFLDIRSPGLGDTAMYLCATSRGGTVAGGQYFGPGTRLTVT.

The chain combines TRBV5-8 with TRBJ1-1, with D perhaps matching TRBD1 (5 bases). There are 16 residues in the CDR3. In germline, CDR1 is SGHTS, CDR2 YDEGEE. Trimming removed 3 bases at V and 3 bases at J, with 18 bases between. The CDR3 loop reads CASSSFLFTGDTEAFF. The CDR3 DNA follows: TGTGCCAGCAGCTCATTCCTATTTACGGGGGACACTGAAGCTTTCTTT.

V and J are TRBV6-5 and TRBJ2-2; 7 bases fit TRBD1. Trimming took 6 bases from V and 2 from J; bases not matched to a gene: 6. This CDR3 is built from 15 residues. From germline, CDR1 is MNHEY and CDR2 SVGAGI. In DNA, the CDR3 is TGTGCCAGCAGACCCGGGACAGTTAACACCGGGGAGCTGTTTTTT. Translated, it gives CASRPGTVNTGELFF.

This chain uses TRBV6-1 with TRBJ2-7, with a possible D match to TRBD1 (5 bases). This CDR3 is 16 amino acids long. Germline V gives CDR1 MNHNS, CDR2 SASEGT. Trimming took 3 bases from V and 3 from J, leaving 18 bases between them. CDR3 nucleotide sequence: TGTGCCAGCAGTGACCAGACAGTCCGCCCCCTCTACGAGCAGTACTTC. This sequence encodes CASSDQTVRPLYEQYF.

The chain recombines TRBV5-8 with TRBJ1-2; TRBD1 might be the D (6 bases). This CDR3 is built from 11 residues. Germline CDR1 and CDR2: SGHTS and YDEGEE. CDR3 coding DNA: TGTGCGACAGGCATCAACTATGGCTACACCTTC. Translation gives CATGINYGYTF.

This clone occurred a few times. In DNA, the CDR3 is TGTGCCAGCAGCTTAGAGGTGTCAGGTGGCTACGAGCAGTACTTC. It is translated as CASSLEVSGGYEQYF. This chain connects TRBV7-6 to TRBJ2-7; D ambiguous. The CDR3 has 15 amino acids. Germline CDR1 SGHVS, CDR2 FNYEAQ. Trimming took off 1 base at V and 3 bases at J, with 13 bases between the two ends.

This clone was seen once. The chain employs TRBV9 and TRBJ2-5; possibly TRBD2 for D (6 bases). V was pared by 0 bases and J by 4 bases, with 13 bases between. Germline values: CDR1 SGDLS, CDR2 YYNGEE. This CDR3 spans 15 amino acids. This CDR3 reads CASSVAGGVRETQYF. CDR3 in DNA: TGTGCCAGCAGCGTAGCCGGGGGAGTGCGAGAGACCCAGTACTTC.

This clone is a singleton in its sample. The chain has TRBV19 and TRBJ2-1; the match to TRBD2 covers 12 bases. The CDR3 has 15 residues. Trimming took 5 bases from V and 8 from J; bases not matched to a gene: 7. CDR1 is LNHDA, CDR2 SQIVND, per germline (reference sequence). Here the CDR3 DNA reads TGTGCCAGTAGTTTCCTAGCGGGAGGGCCGGATGAGCAGTTCTTC. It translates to CASSFLAGGPDEQFF.

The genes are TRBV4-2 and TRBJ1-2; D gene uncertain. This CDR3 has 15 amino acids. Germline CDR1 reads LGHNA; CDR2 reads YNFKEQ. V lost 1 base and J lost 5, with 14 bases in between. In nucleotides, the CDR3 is TGTGCCAGCAGCCAAGGAACGACCGGAGAGTATGGCTACACCTTC. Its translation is CASSQGTTGEYGYTF.

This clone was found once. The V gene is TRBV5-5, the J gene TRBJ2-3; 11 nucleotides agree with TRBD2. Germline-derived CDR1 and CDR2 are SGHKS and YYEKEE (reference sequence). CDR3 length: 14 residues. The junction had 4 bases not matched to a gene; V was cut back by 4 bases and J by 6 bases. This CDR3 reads CASSAVAGGDTQYF. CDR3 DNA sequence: TGTGCCAGCAGCGCAGTAGCGGGGGGGGATACGCAGTATTTT.

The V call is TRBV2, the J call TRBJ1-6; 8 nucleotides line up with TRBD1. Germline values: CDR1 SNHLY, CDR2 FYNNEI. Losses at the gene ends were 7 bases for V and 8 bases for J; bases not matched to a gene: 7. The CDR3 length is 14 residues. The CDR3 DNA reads TGTGCCAGCACCATGACAGGGGTGGATTCACCCCTCCACTTT. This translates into CASTMTGVDSPLHF. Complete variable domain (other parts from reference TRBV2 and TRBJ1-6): EPEVTQTPSHQVTQMGQEVILRCVPISNHLYFYWYRQILGQKVEFLVSFYNNEISEKSEIFDDQFSVERPDGSNFTLKIRSTKLEDSAMYFCASTMTGVDSPLHFGNGTRLTVT.

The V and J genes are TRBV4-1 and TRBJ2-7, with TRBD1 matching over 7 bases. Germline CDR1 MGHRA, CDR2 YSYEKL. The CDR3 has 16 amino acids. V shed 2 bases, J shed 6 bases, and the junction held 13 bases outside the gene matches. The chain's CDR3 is CASSQPLGTVLGEQYF. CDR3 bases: TGCGCCAGCAGCCAACCACTTGGGACAGTTCTGGGCGAGCAGTACTTC.

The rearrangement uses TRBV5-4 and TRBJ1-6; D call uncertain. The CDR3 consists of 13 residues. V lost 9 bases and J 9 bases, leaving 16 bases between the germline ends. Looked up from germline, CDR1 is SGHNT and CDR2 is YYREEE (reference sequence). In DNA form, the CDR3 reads TGTGCCATGACTCATACCCTAATTTCACCCCTCCACTTT. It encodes CAMTHTLISPLHF.

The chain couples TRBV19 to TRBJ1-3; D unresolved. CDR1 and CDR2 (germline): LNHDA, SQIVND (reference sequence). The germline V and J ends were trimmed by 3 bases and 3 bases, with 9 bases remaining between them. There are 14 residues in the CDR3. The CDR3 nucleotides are TGTGCCAGTAGTATTTTGCGGGGTGGAAACACCATATATTTT. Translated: CASSILRGGNTIYF.

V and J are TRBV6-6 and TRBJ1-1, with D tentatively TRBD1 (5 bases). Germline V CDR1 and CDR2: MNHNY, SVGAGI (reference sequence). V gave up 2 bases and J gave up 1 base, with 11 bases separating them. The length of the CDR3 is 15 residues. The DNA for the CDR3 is TGTGCCAGCAGTTACCGACAGTCACCGAACACTGAAGCTTTCTTT. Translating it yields CASSYRQSPNTEAFF.